This T cell receptor (beta chain) was identified in a study of immune heterogeneity within non-small cell lung tumors. For the study at large: The tumors comprised several squamous cell carcinomas, approximately 11 non-squamous carcinomas and 1 not otherwise specified.

TCR beta CDR3 regions came from multiplex PCR with 32 forward V and 13 reverse J primers. TCRdb used MiXCR to reprocess the multiplex PCR reads, holding one entry per CDR3 protein. The table has some 12,000 distinct CDR3 sequences, 25% to 30% seen once; the top ten hold 10% to 15%. Study-level results: Individual patients largely had distinct high-frequency T-cell receptor beta clonotypes from one another. Site-unique high-frequency clones occurred alongside identical dominant CDR3 beta clonotypes that recurred across tumor sites within a patient. With an R of approximately 0.32, local T-cell clonality correlated moderately but significantly with local tumor mutational burden.

As template, the study used bulk tumor genomic DNA at about 600 ng per sample. The authors collected several far-apart biopsies from each primary tumor during surgery. Curative surgery was undertaken by patients, who had untreated, newly diagnosed non-small cell lung cancer. V was trimmed by 8 bases and J by 0 bases, leaving 10 bases between them. Germline CDR1 and CDR2: MNHEY and SMNVEV (reference sequence). This CDR3 is built from 13 residues. This clonotype was detected ten times or more. Its matching antigen is unknown. This chain joins TRBV27 and TRBJ1-1; the D is unclear. The clonotype was recovered from a man over 45 with non-small cell lung cancer. Sequencing was performed on lung tumor tissue. CDR3 sequence reads: CASGSAMNTEAFF. The CDR3 DNA sequence: TGTGCCAGCGGGAGCGCCATGAACACTGAAGCTTTCTTT.